This entry lists 19 T cell receptor beta chains sequenced from one sample in a study of blood T cell repertoires in COVID-19. Libraries were prepared by immunoSEQ multiplex PCR; TCRdb keeps only in-frame clonotypes and omits some of them. The table includes approximately 270,000 clones, roughly 90% detected once. The specimen sequenced was peripheral blood. The receptors shown here come from a man over 45 with acute or convalescent COVID-19.

The chain couples TRBV5-5 to TRBJ2-1; 9 nucleotides match TRBD1. Germline lookup yields CDR1 SGHKS and CDR2 YYEKEE (reference sequence). The CDR3 is made up of 15 amino acids. Trimming removed 4 bases from V and 5 bases from J; junction bases left unmatched: 7. This CDR3 is CASSERTGADNEQFF. For the CDR3, the DNA is TGTGCCAGCAGCGAACGGACAGGGGCGGACAATGAGCAGTTCTTC.

The rearrangement links TRBV10-2 to TRBJ2-1, with a tentative D call TRBD2 (6 bases). Germline values: CDR1 WSHSY, CDR2 SAAADI. V lost 9 bases, J lost 2 bases, and 17 bases lay in between. CDR3 size: 15 residues. CDR3 sequence reads: CARSSSGTAYNEQFF. The CDR3 coding sequence is TGCGCCAGGAGCTCATCGGGGACTGCCTACAATGAGCAGTTCTTC.

The chain is built from TRBV5-1 and TRBJ1-4; 8 bases agree with TRBD1. J gave up 5 bases and V 4 bases, and 7 bases lay outside the gene matches. Germline V gene data show CDR1 as SGHRS and CDR2 as YFSETQ. This CDR3 contains 15 residues. The CDR3: CASSLGQGGNEKLFF. The CDR3 nucleotides read TGCGCCAGCAGCCTCGGACAGGGAGGGAATGAAAAACTGTTTTTT. The full variable domain, completed using reference TRBV5-1 and TRBJ1-4, is KAGVTQTPRYLIKTRGQQVTLSCSPISGHRSVSWYQQTPGQGLQFLFEYFSETQRNKGNFPGRFSGRQFSNSRSEMNVSTLELGDSALYLCASSLGQGGNEKLFFGSGTQLSVL.

V gene TRBV10-3 combines with J gene TRBJ2-6; 8 bases fit TRBD1. With V trimmed by 2 bases and J by 2 bases, 2 bases remained unmatched. There are 16 residues in the CDR3. CDR1 is ENHRY, CDR2 SYGVKD, per germline. DNA for the CDR3: TGTGCCATCAGTGAGCCCAGGGGGCCTGGGGCCAACGTCCTGACTTTC. It specifies CAISEPRGPGANVLTF.

The gene calls are TRBV5-5 and TRBJ1-4; D remains ambiguous. The CDR3 contains 14 residues. Germline V lookup: CDR1 SGHKS, CDR2 YYEKEE (reference sequence). Trimming took off 2 bases at V and 7 bases at J, with 12 bases between the two ends. The CDR3 sequence: CASSLRPQTEKLFF. CDR3 DNA: TGTGCCAGCAGCTTACGCCCACAGACTGAAAAACTGTTTTTT.

This rearrangement joins TRBV11-2 to TRBJ2-3; D is undetermined. This CDR3 contains 12 residues. Between the trimmed V and J ends, which lost 5 bases and 2 bases, there was a span of 5 bases. The germline gives CDR1 SGHAT, CDR2 FQNNGV. CDR3 nucleotides: TGTGCCAGCAGCCTATACACAGATACGCAGTATTTT. Its translation: CASSLYTDTQYF.

The chain uses TRBV27 and TRBJ1-2, with TRBD1 as a possible D gene (5 bases). Trimming shortened V by 2 bases and J by 4 bases, and 14 bases separated the two germline ends. In germline, CDR1 is MNHEY, CDR2 SMNVEV (reference sequence). CDR3 size: 15 residues. CDR3 bases: TGTGCCAGCAGTTTAAACGCAGGGAGGTCCTATGGCTACACCTTC. Protein product: CASSLNAGRSYGYTF.

The chain links TRBV5-4 to TRBJ2-1, with 9 bases that match TRBD2. Germline V CDR1 and CDR2: SGHNT, YYREEE (reference sequence). With V trimmed by 7 bases and J by 8 bases, 13 bases remained unmatched. This CDR3 comprises 15 residues. CDR3 amino acids: CASSLWAGGLDEQFF. DNA for the CDR3: TGTGCCAGCTCCCTCTGGGCGGGGGGGCTGGATGAGCAGTTCTTC.

The chain employs TRBV5-4 and TRBJ2-2; a possible D gene is TRBD1 (6 bases). The germline V gene encodes CDR1 SGHNT and CDR2 YYREEE (reference sequence). Trimming removed 0 bases from V and 4 bases from J, with 13 bases in between. CDR3 length: 16 amino acids. The chain's CDR3 is CASSLAGQGSTGELFF. The DNA of the CDR3 is TGTGCCAGCAGCTTGGCAGGGCAGGGGAGCACCGGGGAGCTGTTTTTT.

This rearrangement joins TRBV20-1 to TRBJ2-3; 10 nucleotides match TRBD2. Germline V CDR1 and CDR2: DFQATT, SNEGSKA (reference sequence). Trimming removed 3 bases from V and 2 bases from J; junction bases left unmatched: 14. This CDR3 has 18 amino acids. In DNA form, the CDR3 reads TGCAGTGCTAGTTTGGGAGCGGGGGGGCCTGGGACCACAGATACGCAGTATTTT. It is translated as CSASLGAGGPGTTDTQYF.

V is TRBV18 and J is TRBJ2-5, with D tentatively TRBD2 (6 bases). Per germline, CDR1 KGHSH and CDR2 LQKENI. Trimming removed 6 bases at V and 5 bases at J, with 13 bases between. There are 13 residues in the CDR3. As DNA, the CDR3 is TGTGCCAGCTCCACGGGGGTCGGGGAGACCCAGTACTTC. It specifies CASSTGVGETQYF. Full variable domain (remainder filled in from reference TRBV18 and TRBJ2-5): NAGVMQNPRHLVRRRGQEARLRCSPMKGHSHVYWYRQLPEEGLKFMVYLQKENIIDESGMPKERFSAEFPKEGPSILRIQQVVRGDSAAYFCASSTGVGETQYFGPGTRLLVL.

This clone was recorded once. V and J are TRBV11-1 and TRBJ1-1, with a weak D call TRBD1 (5 bases). The CDR3 totals 13 residues. Trimming took off 3 bases at V and 5 bases at J, with 10 bases between the two ends. Germline V lookup: CDR1 SGHAT, CDR2 FQDESV (reference sequence). CDR3 nucleotides: TGTGCCAGCAGCTTGCCGGGGGGAACTGAAGCTTTCTTT. It codes for CASSLPGGTEAFF.

The V gene is TRBV15, the J gene TRBJ1-2; 8 nucleotides line up with TRBD1. The V and J ends lost 1 base and 7 bases, in that order; junction bases with no gene match: 5. This CDR3 comprises 14 residues. CDR1 and CDR2 (germline): LNHNV, YYDKDF (reference sequence). CDR3 bases: TGTGCCACCAGCAGAGTTACAGGGGGACCTGGCTACACCTTC. This sequence encodes CATSRVTGGPGYTF.

The chain employs TRBV10-1 and TRBJ2-2; D is undetermined. Per germline, CDR1 WNHNN and CDR2 SYGVQD (reference sequence). The CDR3 consists of 12 residues. The ends were cut back, 5 bases at V and 7 bases at J, with 8 bases in the middle. The CDR3 spells CASSLSGGELFF. The CDR3 DNA sequence: TGCGCCAGCAGTCTCTCGGGCGGGGAGCTGTTTTTT.

The chain employs TRBV30 and TRBJ2-7; 10 bases map to TRBD1. This CDR3 is 16 amino acids long. Germline V lookup: CDR1 GTSNPN, CDR2 SVGIG (reference sequence). The V and J ends lost 3 bases and 0 bases, in that order; junction bases with no gene match: 8. The CDR3 spells CAWSLRDRGSSYEQYF. The CDR3 bases are TGTGCCTGGAGCCTCCGGGACAGGGGTAGCTCCTACGAGCAGTACTTC.

This chain uses TRBV6-6 with TRBJ1-3; 9 bases are shared with TRBD1. CDR1 is MNHNY, CDR2 SVGAGI, per germline (reference sequence). Trimming took 4 bases from V and 4 from J; bases not matched to a gene: 5. This CDR3 has 15 amino acids. The CDR3 DNA reads TGTGCCAGCAGTTTTCGGGACAGGGCGGGAAACACCATATATTTT. Translating it yields CASSFRDRAGNTIYF.

The chain recombines TRBV7-9 with TRBJ1-6, with unresolved D. Germline V gene lookup returns CDR1 SEHNR and CDR2 FQNEAQ (reference sequence). V was trimmed by 6 bases and J by 9 bases, leaving 12 bases between them. The CDR3 loop spans 13 amino acids. In DNA, the CDR3 is TGTGCCAGCAGTCTAGATGGAGGTTCACCCCTCCACTTT. Its translation is CASSLDGGSPLHF.

The V call is TRBV10-3, the J call TRBJ2-1; 9 positions match TRBD2. The germline V gene encodes CDR1 ENHRY and CDR2 SYGVKD. This CDR3 has 15 residues. Trimming removed 8 bases from V and 0 bases from J; junction bases left unmatched: 5. DNA for the CDR3: TGTGCCATCGGTAGTAGCGGGGGCTCCTACAATGAGCAGTTCTTC. It encodes CAIGSSGGSYNEQFF.

The V and J genes are TRBV27 and TRBJ2-1; tentatively, D is TRBD1 (6 bases). CDR3 length: 14 residues. V lost 5 bases to trimming and J lost 2 bases, with 10 bases between them. Looked up from germline, CDR1 is MNHEY and CDR2 is SMNVEV (reference sequence). The CDR3 DNA follows: TGTGCCAGCAGTACAGGGTCTCCCTACAATGAGCAGTTCTTC. This sequence encodes CASSTGSPYNEQFF.